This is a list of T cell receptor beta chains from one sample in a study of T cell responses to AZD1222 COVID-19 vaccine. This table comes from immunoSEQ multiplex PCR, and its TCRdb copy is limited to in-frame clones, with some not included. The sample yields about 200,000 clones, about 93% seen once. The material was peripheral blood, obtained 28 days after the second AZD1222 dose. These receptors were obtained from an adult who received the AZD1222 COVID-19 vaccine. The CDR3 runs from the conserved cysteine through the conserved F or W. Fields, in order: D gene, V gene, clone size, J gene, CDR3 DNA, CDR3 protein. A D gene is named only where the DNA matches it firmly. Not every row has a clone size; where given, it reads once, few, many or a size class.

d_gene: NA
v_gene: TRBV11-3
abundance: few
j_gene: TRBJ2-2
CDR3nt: TGTGCCAGCAGCTTAGTTTGGGGAAACGGGGAGCTGTTTTTT
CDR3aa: CASSLVWGNGELFF

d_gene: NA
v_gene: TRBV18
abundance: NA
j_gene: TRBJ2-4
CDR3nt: TGTGCCAGCTCACTCGGCCAGGGTCATTGGGGCATTCAGTACTTC
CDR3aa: CASSLGQGHWGIQYF

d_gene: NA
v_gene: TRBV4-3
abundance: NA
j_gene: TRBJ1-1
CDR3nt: TGCGCCAGCAGCCAAGATTCAGCGGGGAGGTGGACTGAAGCTTTCTTT
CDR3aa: CASSQDSAGRWTEAFF

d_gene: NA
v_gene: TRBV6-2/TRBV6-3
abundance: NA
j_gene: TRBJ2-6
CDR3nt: TGTGCCAGCAGTTACTATGCTGAGACTCCTCGCTCTGGGGCCAACGTCCTGACTTTC
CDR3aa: CASSYYAETPRSGANVLTF

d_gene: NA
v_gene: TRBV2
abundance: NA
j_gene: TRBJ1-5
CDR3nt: TGTGCCAGCAGATCGCTGTACGGGGATCAGCCCCAGCATTTT
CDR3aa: CASRSLYGDQPQHF

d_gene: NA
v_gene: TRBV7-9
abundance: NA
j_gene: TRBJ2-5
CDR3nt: TGTGCCACCCGACAGAGACAAGAGACCCAGTACTTC
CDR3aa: CATRQRQETQYF

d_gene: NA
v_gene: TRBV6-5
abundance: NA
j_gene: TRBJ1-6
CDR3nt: TGTGCCAGCAGTACGGACAGTGGGTCACCCCTCCACTTT
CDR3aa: CASSTDSGSPLHF

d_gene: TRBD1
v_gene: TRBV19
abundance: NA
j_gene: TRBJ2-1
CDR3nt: TGTGCCAGCTCCCCTGGGGACAGGGTGGTGAATGAGCAGTTCTTC
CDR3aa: CASSPGDRVVNEQFF

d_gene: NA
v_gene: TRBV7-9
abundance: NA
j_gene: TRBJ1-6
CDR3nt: TGTGCCTTCGGGCCAGTCCCCCTTGCCGACTCACCCCTCCACTTT
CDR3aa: CAFGPVPLADSPLHF

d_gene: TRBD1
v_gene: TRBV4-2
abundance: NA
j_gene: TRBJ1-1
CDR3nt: TGTGCCAGCAGCCAAGAGGTGACAGGGGGCACTGAAGCTTTCTTT
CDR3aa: CASSQEVTGGTEAFF

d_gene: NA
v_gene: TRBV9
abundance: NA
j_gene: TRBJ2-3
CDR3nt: TGTGCCAGCAGCGTAGAAGATCCAGATACGCAGTATTTT
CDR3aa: CASSVEDPDTQYF

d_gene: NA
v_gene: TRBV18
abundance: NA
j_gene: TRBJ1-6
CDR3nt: TGTGCCAGCTCACCTAATGTAGGCGCGGGGCCGAATTCACCCCTCCACTTT
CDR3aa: CASSPNVGAGPNSPLHF

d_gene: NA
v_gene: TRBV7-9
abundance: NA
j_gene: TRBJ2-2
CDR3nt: TGTGCCAGCAGGGAAAGTGCCGGGGAGCTGTTTTTT
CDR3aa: CASRESAGELFF

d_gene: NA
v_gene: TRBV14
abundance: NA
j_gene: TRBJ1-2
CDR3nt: TGTGCCAGCAGCCGGGACAATGGCCCCTATGGCTACACCTTC
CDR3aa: CASSRDNGPYGYTF

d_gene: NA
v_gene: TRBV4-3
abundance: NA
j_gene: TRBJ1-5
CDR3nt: TGCGCCAGCAGCCAAGTTGGTGGACAGCCCCAGCATTTT
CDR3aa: CASSQVGGQPQHF

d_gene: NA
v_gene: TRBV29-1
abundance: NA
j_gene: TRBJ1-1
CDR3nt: TGCAGCGTTACCGGCACTTCCCCAATGAACACTGAAGCTTTCTTT
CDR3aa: CSVTGTSPMNTEAFF

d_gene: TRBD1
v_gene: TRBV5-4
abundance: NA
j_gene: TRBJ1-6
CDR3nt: TGTGCCAGCAGCTGGGGACAGGGGGCTTCCTATAATTCACCCCTCCACTTT
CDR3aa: CASSWGQGASYNSPLHF

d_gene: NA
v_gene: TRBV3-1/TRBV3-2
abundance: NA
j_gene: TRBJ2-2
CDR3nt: TGTGCCAGCAGCCAACAAGGACAGAGAAACACCGGGGAGCTGTTTTTT
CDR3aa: CASSQQGQRNTGELFF

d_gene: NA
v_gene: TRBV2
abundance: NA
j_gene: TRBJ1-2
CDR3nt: TGTGCCAGCAGTGATTTGGGCCGCGGGAACTATGGCTACACCTTC
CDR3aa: CASSDLGRGNYGYTF

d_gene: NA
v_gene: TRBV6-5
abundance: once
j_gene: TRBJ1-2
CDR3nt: TGTGCCAGCAGTTACTCTGGGGCTATAAACTATGGCTACACCTTC
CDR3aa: CASSYSGAINYGYTF

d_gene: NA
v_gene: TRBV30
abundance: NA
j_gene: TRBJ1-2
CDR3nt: TGTGCCTGGAGCTCAGGGCAAGGCTACACCTTC
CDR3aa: CAWSSGQGYTF

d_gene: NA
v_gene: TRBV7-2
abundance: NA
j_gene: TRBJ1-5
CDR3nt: TGTGCCAGCAGTCTAATCGGGGGCAATCAGCCCCAGCATTTT
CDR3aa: CASSLIGGNQPQHF

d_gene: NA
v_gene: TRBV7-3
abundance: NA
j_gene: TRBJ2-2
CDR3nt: TGTGCCAGCAGCACCGACACCGGGGCGACAACCGGGGAGCTGTTTTTT
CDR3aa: CASSTDTGATTGELFF

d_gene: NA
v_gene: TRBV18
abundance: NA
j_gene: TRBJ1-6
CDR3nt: TGTGCCAGCTCACCACGAGGGGATAATTCACCCCTCCACTTT
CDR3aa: CASSPRGDNSPLHF

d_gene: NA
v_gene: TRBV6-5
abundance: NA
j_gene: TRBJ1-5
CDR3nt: TGTGCCAGCAGTTTAACAGTTAGCAATCAGCCCCAGCATTTT
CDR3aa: CASSLTVSNQPQHF

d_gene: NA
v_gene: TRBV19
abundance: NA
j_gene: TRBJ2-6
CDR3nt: TGTGCCAGTAGTATTCCTCAGGGCTACAACTCTGGGGCCAACGTCCTGACTTTC
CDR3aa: CASSIPQGYNSGANVLTF

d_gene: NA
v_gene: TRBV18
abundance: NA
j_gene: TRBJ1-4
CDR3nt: TGTGCCAGCTCACGGGAAGAAACTAATGAAAAACTGTTTTTT
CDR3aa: CASSREETNEKLFF

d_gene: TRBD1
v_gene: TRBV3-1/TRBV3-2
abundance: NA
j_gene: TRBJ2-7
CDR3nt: TGTGCCAGCAGAAGACAGGGGGCCTACGAGCAGTACTTC
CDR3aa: CASRRQGAYEQYF

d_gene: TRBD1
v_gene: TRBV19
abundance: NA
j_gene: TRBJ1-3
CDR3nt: TGTGCCAGCACTCAACGGGGGGCCGGACAGGGCCGGCTTGGAAACACCATATATTTT
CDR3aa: CASTQRGAGQGRLGNTIYF

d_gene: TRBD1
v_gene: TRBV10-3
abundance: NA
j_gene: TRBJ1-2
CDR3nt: TGTGCCATCAGTGACTTGACAGGGGGGTCTGGTGGCTACACCTTC
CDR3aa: CAISDLTGGSGGYTF

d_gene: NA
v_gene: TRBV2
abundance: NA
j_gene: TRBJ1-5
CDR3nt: TGTGCCAGCAGTGCTCTGGCGGCGGCCAATCAGCCCCAGCATTTT
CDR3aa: CASSALAAANQPQHF

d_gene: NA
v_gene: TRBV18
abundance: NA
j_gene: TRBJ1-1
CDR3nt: TGTGCCAGCTCACCCAACCCCGACACTGAAGCTTTCTTT
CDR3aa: CASSPNPDTEAFF

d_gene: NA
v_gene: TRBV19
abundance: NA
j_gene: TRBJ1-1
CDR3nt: TGTGCCAGTAGTACCGCGGGGGACACTGAAGCTTTCTTT
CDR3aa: CASSTAGDTEAFF

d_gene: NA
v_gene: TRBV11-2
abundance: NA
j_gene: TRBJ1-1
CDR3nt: TGTGCCAGCAGCCCGAGCTTCGGGGGAAGCACTGAAGCTTTCTTT
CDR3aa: CASSPSFGGSTEAFF

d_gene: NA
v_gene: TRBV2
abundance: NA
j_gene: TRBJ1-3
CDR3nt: TGTGCCAGCAGTGAAACCACACCCGGAAACACCATATATTTT
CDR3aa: CASSETTPGNTIYF

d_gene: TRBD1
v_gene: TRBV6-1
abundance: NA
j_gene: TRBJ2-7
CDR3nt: TGTGCCAGCAGTTCACCGGGACAGTACTACGAGCAGTACTTC
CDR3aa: CASSSPGQYYEQYF